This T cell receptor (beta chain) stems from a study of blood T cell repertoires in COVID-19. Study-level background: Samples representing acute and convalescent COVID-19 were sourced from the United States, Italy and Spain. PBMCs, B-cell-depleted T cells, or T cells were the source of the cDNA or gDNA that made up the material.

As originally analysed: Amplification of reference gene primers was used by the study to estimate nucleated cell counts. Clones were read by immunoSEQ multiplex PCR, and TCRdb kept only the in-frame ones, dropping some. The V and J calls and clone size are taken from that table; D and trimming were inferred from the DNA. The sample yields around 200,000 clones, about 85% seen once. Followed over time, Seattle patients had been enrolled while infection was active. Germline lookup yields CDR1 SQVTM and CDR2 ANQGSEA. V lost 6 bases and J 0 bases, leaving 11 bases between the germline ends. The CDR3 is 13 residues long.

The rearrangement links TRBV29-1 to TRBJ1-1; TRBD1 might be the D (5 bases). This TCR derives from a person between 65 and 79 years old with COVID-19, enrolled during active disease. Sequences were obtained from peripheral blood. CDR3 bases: TGCAGCGTAGCTACAGGAATGAACACTGAAGCTTTCTTT. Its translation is CSVATGMNTEAFF. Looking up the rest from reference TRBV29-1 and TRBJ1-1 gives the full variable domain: SAVISQKPSRDICQRGTSLTIQCQVDSQVTMMFWYRQQPGQSLTLIATANQGSEATYESGFVIDKFPISRPNLTFSTLTVSNMSPEDSSIYLCSVATGMNTEAFFGQGTRLTVV.